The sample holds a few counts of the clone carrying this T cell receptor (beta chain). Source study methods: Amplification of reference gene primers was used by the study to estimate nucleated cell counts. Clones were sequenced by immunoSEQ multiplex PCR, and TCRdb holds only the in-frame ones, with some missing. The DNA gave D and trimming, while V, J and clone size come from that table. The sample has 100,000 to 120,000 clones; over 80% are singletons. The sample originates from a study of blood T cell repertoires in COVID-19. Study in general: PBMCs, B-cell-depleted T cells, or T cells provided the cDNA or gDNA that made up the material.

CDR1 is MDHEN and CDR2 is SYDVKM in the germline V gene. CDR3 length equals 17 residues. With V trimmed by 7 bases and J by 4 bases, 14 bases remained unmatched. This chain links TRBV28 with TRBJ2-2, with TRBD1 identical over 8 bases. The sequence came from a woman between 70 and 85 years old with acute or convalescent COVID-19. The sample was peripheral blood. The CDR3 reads CASMPGGLVRGTGELFF. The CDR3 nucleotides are TGTGCCAGCATGCCAGGGGGCCTCGTTCGAGGCACCGGGGAGCTGTTTTTT.